These T cell receptor beta chains were read from a single sample in a study of cytomegalovirus exposure and HLA in healthy donors. Profiled with immunoSEQ multiplex PCR; TCRdb holds only in-frame clones, not every one. The sample consists of 100,000 to 150,000 clones, 80% of them appearing once. What was sequenced was PBMCs. The receptor source for this set is a woman aged 40 to 50 in good health and CMV-seronegative. The CDR3 runs from the conserved cysteine through the conserved F or W. The D gene is left open where the match is weak. Clone size appears in some rows only: once, few, many, or a class for an expanded clone.

size,V,D,J,DNA,CDR3
few,TRBV19,.,TRBJ2-1,TGTGCCGCCTCTGACAACTTCAATGAGCAGTTCTTC,CAASDNFNEQFF
.,TRBV4-3,.,TRBJ2-2,TGCGCCAGCAGCCAAGGCGCGGAGGTCACCGGGGAGCTGTTTTTT,CASSQGAEVTGELFF
few,TRBV9,.,TRBJ1-3,TGTGCCAGCAGCGTACCGGGGGGAAACACCATATATTTT,CASSVPGGNTIYF
.,TRBV5-4,TRBD1,TRBJ2-1,TGTGCCACCCACAGGGGGACTGAGCAGTTCTTC,CATHRGTEQFF
.,TRBV27,.,TRBJ2-1,TGTGCCAGCAGTCTTTTGCCCGAGATTTACAATGAGCAGTTCTTC,CASSLLPEIYNEQFF
.,TRBV7-8,.,TRBJ1-1,TGTGCCAGCAGCTTAGACGGAGCCACTGAAGCTTTCTTT,CASSLDGATEAFF
.,TRBV6-5,.,TRBJ1-6,TGTGCCAGCAGCCGGGGGAAATCACCCCTCCACTTT,CASSRGKSPLHF
many,TRBV4-3,TRBD1,TRBJ2-1,TGCGCCAGCAGCCAAGCTTTAGGGACAGGGTCCAATGAGCAGTTCTTC,CASSQALGTGSNEQFF
.,TRBV4-2,TRBD1,TRBJ1-4,TGTGCCAGCAGCCAAGATGAAGGGGCAGGGGGAGAAAAACTGTTTTTT,CASSQDEGAGGEKLFF
.,TRBV27,.,TRBJ1-2,TGTGCCAGCAGTTTCGAGAGGAACTATGGCTACACCTTC,CASSFERNYGYTF
.,TRBV10-3,.,TRBJ2-2,TGTGCCATCAGTGACGGACAGTCGAACACCGGGGAGCTGTTTTTT,CAISDGQSNTGELFF
few,TRBV2,.,TRBJ2-3,TGTGCCTCTCCCGGGGGTCGGTTTGGGGTTCGGGATACGCAGTATTTT,CASPGGRFGVRDTQYF
.,TRBV4-1,TRBD2,TRBJ2-3,TGCGCCAGCAGCCAACGGCTGACTAGCGGAGGCACAGATACGCAGTATTTT,CASSQRLTSGGTDTQYF
.,TRBV7-9,.,TRBJ2-7,TGTGCCAGCAGCAAAAACGAGGGGGGGGGCTCCTACGAGCAGTACTTC,CASSKNEGGGSYEQYF
.,TRBV9,TRBD1,TRBJ2-7,TGTGCCAGCAGCGTAGGACAGGGTAAGGGAACCTACGAGCAGTACTTC,CASSVGQGKGTYEQYF
few,TRBV27,.,TRBJ2-5,TGTGCCAGCAGTTTCGCGGGGAGAGAGACCCAGTACTTC,CASSFAGRETQYF
.,TRBV25-1,.,TRBJ2-2,TGTGCCAGCACCACGGTGACCGGGGAGCTGTTTTTT,CASTTVTGELFF
.,TRBV7-9,TRBD1,TRBJ1-4,TGTGCCAGCAGCATGGGACAGGGAGAAAAACTGTTTTTT,CASSMGQGEKLFF
.,TRBV2,.,TRBJ2-2,TGTGCCAGCACCAGGGGACCGAACACCGGGGAGCTGTTTTTT,CASTRGPNTGELFF
.,TRBV11-2,TRBD1,TRBJ2-7,TGTGCCAGCAGCTTGGGACAGACCTACGAGCAGTACTTC,CASSLGQTYEQYF
.,TRBV5-1,TRBD1,TRBJ2-1,TGCGCCAGCAGCAGCACAGGGGGTCCTTACAATGAGCAGTTCTTC,CASSSTGGPYNEQFF
.,TRBV10-3,.,TRBJ1-2,TGTGCCATCAGTGAGTCGGGCAGTAACTATGGCTACACCTTC,CAISESGSNYGYTF
.,TRBV6-1,.,TRBJ1-6,TGTGCCAGCCGAGAGTGGGGGCTCTATAATTCACCCCTCCACTTT,CASREWGLYNSPLHF
.,TRBV5-4,TRBD2,TRBJ2-5,TGTGCCAGCAGCCTACGGACTAGCGTCCAACAAGAGACCCAGTACTTC,CASSLRTSVQQETQYF
.,TRBV2,.,TRBJ1-2,TGTGCCAGCCTGCTGGAGGGTCCGGGCTATGGCTACACCTTC,CASLLEGPGYGYTF
.,TRBV19,.,TRBJ2-2,TGTGCCAGTAGTATAGATACCCCGGGAACCGGGGAGCTGTTTTTT,CASSIDTPGTGELFF
few,TRBV4-2,TRBD2,TRBJ2-7,TGTGCCAGCAGCCAAGAGCTCCGACTAGCGGGGCACGAGCAGTACTTC,CASSQELRLAGHEQYF
.,TRBV6-5,.,TRBJ2-7,TGTGCCAGCAGCAGTCGGACTGGAGCCTACGAGCAGTACTTC,CASSSRTGAYEQYF
.,TRBV7-6,.,TRBJ2-5,TGTGCCAGCAGCTTAGTGGGGGGAGAGACCCAGTACTTC,CASSLVGGETQYF
.,TRBV6-4,.,TRBJ2-3,TGTGCCAGCCCCCCAGGGCTCGGATCGACGTCGAAAGATACGCAGTATTTT,CASPPGLGSTSKDTQYF
.,TRBV5-1,TRBD1,TRBJ1-2,TGCACCAGCAGCTCCTCGACAGGGAACTATGGCTACACCTTC,CTSSSSTGNYGYTF
.,TRBV19,.,TRBJ1-1,TGTGCCAGTAGTCTCCGTTTCGGCACTGAAGCTTTCTTT,CASSLRFGTEAFF
.,TRBV6-1,.,TRBJ2-7,TGTGCCAGCACACCGGGGGGCTGGGGCGAGCAGTACTTC,CASTPGGWGEQYF
.,TRBV4-1,.,TRBJ2-7,TGCGCCAGCAGCCAAGAACTACAGGGCCACGAGCAGTACTTC,CASSQELQGHEQYF
.,TRBV5-1,.,TRBJ1-2,TGCGCCAGCAGCTTTTCAGGGGACTATGGCTACACCTTC,CASSFSGDYGYTF
.,TRBV6-5,.,TRBJ2-6,TGTGCCAGCAGTCCGAGATCTGGGGCCAACGTCCTGACTTTC,CASSPRSGANVLTF
.,TRBV7-9,TRBD2,TRBJ2-2,TGTGCCAGCAGCCCCGGGGGACTAGCGATCGGGGAGCTGTTTTTT,CASSPGGLAIGELFF
few,TRBV6-6,.,TRBJ1-1,TGTGCCAGCACCGAGGACAGCATCTCTGAAGCTTTCTTT,CASTEDSISEAFF
few,TRBV2,.,TRBJ1-1,TGTGCCAGCAGTTATCGGGGGAACACTGAAGCTTTCTTT,CASSYRGNTEAFF
.,TRBV6-4,.,TRBJ2-2,TGTGCCAGCAGTGACTCGGTAGGGGCCGGGGAGCTGTTTTTT,CASSDSVGAGELFF
.,TRBV11-2,.,TRBJ1-6,TGTGCCAGCAGCTTTTCCTCCGAGGGTGGGAGGCCTTTT,CASSFSSEGGRPF
.,TRBV6-1,TRBD1,TRBJ1-1,TGTGCCAGCAGTGAAACAGGGGTAACTGAAGCTTTCTTT,CASSETGVTEAFF
.,TRBV27,TRBD1,TRBJ2-3,TGTGCCAGCGGCCGGACAGGGTGGACCACAGATACGCAGTATTTT,CASGRTGWTTDTQYF
.,TRBV6-6,TRBD1,TRBJ2-7,TGTGCCAGCGGGGACAGGGCAACCTACGAGCAGTACTTC,CASGDRATYEQYF